A single sample is the source of the 13 T cell receptor beta chains below, sequenced in a study of CD8 T cells in ankylosing spondylitis listed by TCRdb under 2017. The library was produced with 5' RACE. The sample was run on an Illumina HiSeq 2500. The public reads were reprocessed in TCRdb via fastp at Q25 and MiXCR, keeping in-frame beta chains. Each entry merges the rows of one CDR3 protein and shows their most common DNA and genes. This sample has roughly 140,000 distinct CDR3 sequences in its table, and 40% to 50% of those were observed once. Of the sample, about 16% is held by the ten largest clones. The sequenced material came from synovial fluid, either unsorted or a sorted T cell fraction (not recorded which). Receptors originate from a male donor with ankylosing spondylitis.

This chain connects TRBV27 to TRBJ2-7; possibly TRBD2 for D (6 bases). The germline V gene encodes CDR1 MNHEY and CDR2 SMNVEV (reference sequence). CDR3 length equals 14 residues. Trimming cost V 3 bases and J 2 bases, with 11 bases left between them. The CDR3 bases are TGTGCCAGCAGTTTCGGACTAAACACCTACGAGCAGTACTTC. Protein: CASSFGLNTYEQYF.

The V gene is TRBV4-3, the J gene TRBJ2-7, with 11 bases identical to TRBD2. Looked up from germline, CDR1 is LGHNA and CDR2 is YSLEER. This CDR3 has 17 amino acids. The J segment lost 4 bases and the V segment lost 4 bases, leaving 12 bases of the junction unmatched. The CDR3 region is CASSLQPGLADSYEQYF. DNA of the CDR3: TGCGCCAGCAGCCTTCAACCGGGACTAGCGGATTCTTACGAGCAGTACTTC.

This clonotype has a handful of counts. The chain couples TRBV28 to TRBJ2-5, with 7 bases fitting TRBD2. This CDR3 is built from 13 residues. The J segment lost 5 bases and the V segment lost 5 bases, leaving 5 bases of the junction unmatched. The germline gives CDR1 MDHEN, CDR2 SYDVKM. In DNA, the CDR3 is TGTGCCAGCAGTCCACGACTAGCCGAGACCCAGTACTTC. Amino acid sequence: CASSPRLAETQYF.

The rearrangement joins TRBV12-3 or TRBV12-4 to TRBJ2-2; TRBD1 matches 7 bases. The CDR3 is made up of 15 amino acids. After removal of 1 base from V and 5 bases from J, the junction contained 4 bases not matched to a gene. Here the CDR3 DNA reads TGTGCCAGCAGTTTAGTAGGGGGCGAGACCGGGGAGCTGTTTTTT. Protein product: CASSLVGGETGELFF.

This clonotype is a singleton in its sample. The DNA of the CDR3 is TGTGCCAGCACCCGACTAGCGGGGGACTACAATGAGCAGTTCTTC. Its protein is CASTRLAGDYNEQFF. The chain joins TRBV2 to TRBJ2-1; 12 bases match TRBD2. From germline, CDR1 is SNHLY and CDR2 FYNNEI. The CDR3 spans 15 residues. V lost 7 bases to trimming and J lost 3 bases; unmatched junction nucleotides: 4.

This chain joins TRBV12-3 or TRBV12-4 and TRBJ2-7; D remains ambiguous. The CDR3 length is 11 residues. V dropped 4 bases and J dropped 2 bases, with 3 bases sitting between them. The CDR3 loop reads CASSSPYEQYF. CDR3 sequence (DNA): TGTGCCAGCAGTTCCCCCTACGAGCAGTACTTC.

The chain has TRBV9 and TRBJ1-3; D uncertain. V was shortened by 3 bases and J by 3 bases, with 13 bases between the two germline ends. The CDR3 has 15 residues. CDR1 SGDLS and CDR2 YYNGEE come from the germline V gene. This CDR3 is CASSEDVGGGNTIYF. The CDR3 DNA sequence: TGTGCCAGCAGCGAGGATGTAGGTGGTGGAAACACCATATATTTT.

The CDR3 bases are TGTGCCAGCTCACCACCCCGGGACAGGAAAGAAAACTATGGCTACACCTTC. This translates into CASSPPRDRKENYGYTF. The chain uses TRBV18 and TRBJ1-2, with TRBD1 identical over 8 bases. The CDR3 sequence is 17 residues long. Per germline, CDR1 KGHSH and CDR2 LQKENI. Trimming took 0 bases from V and 2 from J; bases not matched to a gene: 8. Full variable domain (remainder filled in from reference TRBV18 and TRBJ1-2): NAGVMQNPRHLVRRRGQEARLRCSPMKGHSHVYWYRQLPEEGLKFMVYLQKENIIDESGMPKERFSAEFPKEGPSILRIQQVVRGDSAAYFCASSPPRDRKENYGYTFGSGTRLTVV.

This clonotype appeared many times. The chain uses TRBV10-3 and TRBJ2-7, with D perhaps assigned TRBD1 or TRBD2 (5 bases each). V lost 3 bases to trimming and J lost 0 bases, with 12 bases between them. The CDR3 is 15 amino acids. The germline CDR1 and CDR2 sequences are ENHRY and SYGVKD. CDR3 region: CAISDPGTYSYEQYF. CDR3 nucleotides: TGTGCCATCAGTGACCCGGGGACCTACTCCTACGAGCAGTACTTC.

This clonotype occurred many times. This chain links TRBV18 with TRBJ2-1; 8 bases line up with TRBD2. Germline CDR1 is KGHSH and CDR2 is LQKENI. This CDR3 is 17 amino acids long. The V gene end was trimmed by 5 bases and the J gene end by 4 bases; junction bases not matched to a gene: 13. The CDR3 sequence is CASSSTSMAGGYNEQFF. CDR3 nucleotide sequence: TGTGCCAGCTCATCTACCTCCATGGCGGGGGGATACAATGAGCAGTTCTTC.

This clonotype has more than one count but fewer than ten. The gene calls are TRBV13 and TRBJ1-1; D call uncertain. Trimming removed 5 bases at V and 3 bases at J, with 7 bases between. This CDR3 contains 12 residues. Germline assignment: CDR1 PRHDT and CDR2 FYEKMQ (reference sequence). The CDR3 DNA sequence: TGTGCCAGCAGCGAAGGGTACACTGAAGCTTTCTTT. Protein: CASSEGYTEAFF.

The rearrangement joins TRBV12-3 or TRBV12-4 to TRBJ2-2, with 9 bases aligning to TRBD1. Trimming at V came to 1 base and at J to 6 bases, leaving 6 bases not matched to a gene. CDR3 size: 16 residues. CDR3 sequence reads: CASSLGGQGWAGELFF. The CDR3 DNA follows: TGTGCCAGCAGTTTAGGGGGACAGGGTTGGGCCGGGGAGCTGTTTTTT.

This chain joins TRBV12-3 or TRBV12-4 and TRBJ1-1, with TRBD1 matching over 9 bases. V lost 6 bases to trimming and J lost 3 bases; unmatched junction nucleotides: 8. The CDR3 runs 15 residues. DNA of the CDR3: TGTGCCAGCAGCTTGACAGGGGGGAGGGACACTGAAGCTTTCTTT. It translates to CASSLTGGRDTEAFF.